This TCR beta chain was found in a study of cytomegalovirus exposure and HLA in healthy donors. Study outcomes and limitations: The study labeled approximately 150 TCR beta chains cytomegalovirus-associated.

Using immunoSEQ multiplex PCR, the repertoire was profiled, and TCRdb retains in-frame clones only, with some absent. The sample includes tens of thousands of clones, 88% of them seen just once. In the case of this clone: Its antigen is not known.

Trimming cost V 3 bases and J 5 bases; bases outside gene matches: 13. Germline CDR1 reads LGHNA; CDR2 reads YNFKEQ. The CDR3 runs 16 residues. This clonotype was sampled from a woman aged 25 to 45 in good health and CMV-seronegative. Sequencing was carried out using PBMCs. The rearrangement uses TRBV4-2 and TRBJ2-7, with TRBD2 matching 7 bases. CDR3 nucleotides: TGTGCCAGCAGCCACGCCACTGGCGGGAGTTCGAACGAGCAGTACTTC. Translating it yields CASSHATGGSSNEQYF.